This T cell receptor beta chain appears in the sequencing data of a study of blood T cell repertoires in COVID-19. This clone was seen a single time. Sequencing used immunoSEQ multiplex PCR; TCRdb keeps in-frame clones, though not all of them. The profile shows approximately 300,000 clones, around 90% of them singletons. The clonotype comes from a woman in her forties or fifties who had recovered from COVID-19. Material for sequencing was peripheral blood.

DNA for the CDR3: TGTGCCACCAGCCTTAGGACAGATCACTCTGGAAACACCATATATTTT. Translated, it gives CATSLRTDHSGNTIYF. This chain connects TRBV15 to TRBJ1-3; D perhaps matches TRBD1 (6 bases). The germline V gene encodes CDR1 LNHNV and CDR2 YYDKDF (reference sequence). The CDR3 covers 16 residues. The germline V and J ends were trimmed by 5 bases and 0 bases, with 14 bases remaining between them.